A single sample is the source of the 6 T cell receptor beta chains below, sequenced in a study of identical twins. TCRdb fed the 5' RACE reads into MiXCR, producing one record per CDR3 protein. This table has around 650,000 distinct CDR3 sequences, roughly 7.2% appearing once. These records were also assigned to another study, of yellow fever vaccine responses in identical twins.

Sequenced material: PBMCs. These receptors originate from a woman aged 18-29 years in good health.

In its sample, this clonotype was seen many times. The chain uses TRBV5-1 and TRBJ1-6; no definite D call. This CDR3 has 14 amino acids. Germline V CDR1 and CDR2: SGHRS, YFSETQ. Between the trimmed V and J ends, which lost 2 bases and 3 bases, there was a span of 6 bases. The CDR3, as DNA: TGCGCCAGCAGCTTTCGGAACTATAATTCACCCCTCCACTTT. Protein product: CASSFRNYNSPLHF.

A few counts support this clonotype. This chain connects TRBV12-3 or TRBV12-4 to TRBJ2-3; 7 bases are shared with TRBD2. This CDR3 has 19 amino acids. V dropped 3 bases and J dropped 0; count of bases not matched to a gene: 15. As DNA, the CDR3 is TGTGCCAGCAGTTTGCCCCCATCGGCGGGAGCAGGGAGCACAGATACGCAGTATTTT. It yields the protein CASSLPPSAGAGSTDTQYF.

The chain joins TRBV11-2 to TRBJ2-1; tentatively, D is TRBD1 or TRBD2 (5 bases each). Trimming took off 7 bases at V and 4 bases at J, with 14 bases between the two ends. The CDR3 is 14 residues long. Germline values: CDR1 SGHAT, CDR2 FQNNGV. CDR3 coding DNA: TGTGCCAGCAACCGGGACCACCTATACAATGAGCAGTTCTTC. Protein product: CASNRDHLYNEQFF.

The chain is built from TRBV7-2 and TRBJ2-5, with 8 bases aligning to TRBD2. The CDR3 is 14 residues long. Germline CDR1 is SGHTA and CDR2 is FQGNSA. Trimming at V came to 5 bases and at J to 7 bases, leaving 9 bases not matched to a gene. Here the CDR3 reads CASSISGALGTQYF. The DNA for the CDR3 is TGTGCCAGCAGCATTAGCGGGGCGCTAGGGACCCAGTACTTC.

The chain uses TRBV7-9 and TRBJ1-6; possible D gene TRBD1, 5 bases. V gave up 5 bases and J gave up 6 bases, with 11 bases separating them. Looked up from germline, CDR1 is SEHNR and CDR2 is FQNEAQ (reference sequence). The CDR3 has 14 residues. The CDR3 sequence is CASSLRGRNSPLHF. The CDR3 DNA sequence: TGTGCCAGCAGCCTCCGGGGACGTAATTCACCCCTCCACTTT.

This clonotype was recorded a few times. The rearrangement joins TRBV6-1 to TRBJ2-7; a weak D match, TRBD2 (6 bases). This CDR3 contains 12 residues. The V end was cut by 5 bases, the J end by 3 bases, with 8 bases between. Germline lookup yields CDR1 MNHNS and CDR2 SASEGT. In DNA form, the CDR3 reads TGTGCCAGCAGTCCTAGCGTCTACGAGCAGTACGTC. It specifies CASSPSVYEQYV.